This entry concerns a single TCR beta chain. Antigen unknown. Using immunoSEQ multiplex PCR, the repertoire was profiled, and TCRdb retains in-frame clones only, with some absent. The data hold roughly 28,000 clones, with 76% observed a single time. This sample was taken from a study of neoadjuvant nivolumab and ipilimumab in lung cancer. Study results and caveats: Blood richness before therapy tracked richness in tumors resected after neoadjuvant therapy.

CDR1 and CDR2 (germline): SGHAT, FQNNGV. The CDR3 loop spans 16 amino acids. The V segment lost 3 bases and the J segment 4 bases; nucleotides outside the gene matches: 10. V and J are TRBV11-2 and TRBJ2-7; 9 nucleotides line up with TRBD2. The source material was tumor tissue, sampled after neoadjuvant nivolumab, alone or with ipilimumab, at or shortly before surgery. The clonotype was recovered from an adult with non-small cell lung cancer. The CDR3 region has the DNA TGTGCCAGCAGCTTGGTCGGCTCGCGGGGGGGGTACGAGCAGTACTTC. Encoded protein: CASSLVGSRGGYEQYF.